This T cell receptor beta chain was sequenced in a study of shared clonotypes between healthy human individuals. The CDR3 spans 16 residues. The J segment lost 1 base and the V segment lost 1 base, leaving 5 bases of the junction unmatched. Germline V lookup: CDR1 MGHRA, CDR2 YSYEKL. Measured with immunoSEQ multiplex PCR; TCRdb has only the in-frame clones, and not every one. The data contain approximately 1,000,000 clones, about 80% of them singletons. The clonotype was recovered from a man in his late teens or twenties in good health. Some clones in this sample may be carry-over from other donors' samples. What was sequenced was memory CD4+ T cells from PBMCs. Indicated subset: CD45RA-negative fraction. This chain links TRBV4-1 with TRBJ2-3, with TRBD1 matching over 7 bases. Here the CDR3 reads CASSQGRGLGTDTQYF. The CDR3 coding sequence is TGCGCCAGCAGCCAAGGTAGGGGGCTGGGCACAGATACGCAGTATTTT.